Below, 25 T cell receptor beta chains from the same sample are listed, as sequenced in a study of patients and donors after allogeneic stem cell transplantation. TCRdb recomputed calls from the RT-PCR reads with MiXCR, one row per CDR3 protein. The sample records some 960,000 distinct CDR3 sequences, around 17% being singletons. Sequencing input: blood, either unsorted or a sorted T cell fraction (not recorded which). These TCRs come from a human donor who was either an allogeneic HSCT recipient or a stem cell or donor lymphocyte infusion donor (not recorded which). It is not recorded whose cells these are; they may come from a transplant donor.

The chain links TRBV10-3 to TRBJ2-3, with D maybe TRBD2 (7 bases). V shed 6 bases and J shed 4 bases, with 20 bases lying between them. Looked up from germline, CDR1 is ENHRY and CDR2 is SYGVKD. The CDR3 contains 16 residues. The CDR3 DNA reads TGTGCCATCAGCAATAGGGGGGGTTCTTACCCAGATACGCAGTATTTT. Protein: CAISNRGGSYPDTQYF.

This rearrangement joins TRBV4-2 to TRBJ2-5; D perhaps matches TRBD2 (6 bases). CDR1 is LGHNA and CDR2 is YNFKEQ in the germline V gene. The CDR3 runs to 15 residues. Trimming removed 1 base at V and 1 base at J, with 10 bases between. The CDR3 here is CASSQAREVQETQYF. CDR3 coding DNA: TGTGCCAGCAGCCAAGCCAGGGAGGTCCAAGAGACCCAGTACTTC.

The chain couples TRBV6-5 to TRBJ1-1; D uncertain. The germline CDR1 and CDR2 sequences are MNHEY and SVGAGI. CDR3 size: 11 residues. V was cut by 2 bases and J by 8 bases, with 6 bases left in between. CDR3 DNA sequence: TGTGCCAGCAGTTACAGATCCGAAGCTTTCTTT. Its translation is CASSYRSEAFF.

The sample holds many counts of this clonotype. The chain employs TRBV4-2 and TRBJ2-7; TRBD1 matches at 8 bases. Looked up from germline, CDR1 is LGHNA and CDR2 is YNFKEQ. This CDR3 has 16 amino acids. V gave up 2 bases and J gave up 0 bases; unmatched junction bases: 6. This CDR3 reads CASSQLTGGYSYEQYF. For the CDR3, the DNA is TGTGCCAGCAGCCAACTAACAGGGGGGTACTCCTACGAGCAGTACTTC.

This clonotype was found a few times. The chain couples TRBV29-1 to TRBJ2-7, with 9 bases that match TRBD2. V dropped 4 bases and J dropped 2; count of bases not matched to a gene: 6. The CDR3 has 14 amino acids. CDR1 and CDR2 from the germline V gene are SQVTM and ANQGSEA. The DNA of the CDR3 is TGCAGCGTTGTAAAGCGGGGGGACACCTACGAGCAGTACTTC. Amino acids: CSVVKRGDTYEQYF.

This clonotype was picked up a small number of times. CDR3 amino acids: CASSEGTSGTDTQYF. The CDR3 nucleotides read TGTGCCAGCAGCGAGGGGACTAGCGGCACAGATACGCAGTATTTT. This chain links TRBV9 with TRBJ2-3; 10 nucleotides agree with TRBD2. Germline V lookup: CDR1 SGDLS, CDR2 YYNGEE. The V gene end was trimmed by 3 bases and the J gene end by 1 base; junction bases not matched to a gene: 2. The CDR3 extends over 15 amino acids. Full variable domain (rest looked up from reference TRBV9 and TRBJ2-3): DSGVTQTPKHLITATGQRVTLRCSPRSGDLSVYWYQQSLDQGLQFLIQYYNGEERAKGNILERFSAQQFPDLHSELNLSSLELGDSALYFCASSEGTSGTDTQYFGPGTRLTVL.

Many counts were recorded for this clonotype. A junction end diverges from the germline sequence, so it may reflect a read error. This rearrangement joins TRBV29-1 to TRBJ1-2, with a weak D call TRBD1 (6 bases). In germline, CDR1 is SQVTM, CDR2 ANQGSEA. The CDR3 has 13 amino acids. The CDR3 protein is CSVEEGGSYSYTF. CDR3 DNA: TGCAGCGTTGAAGAAGGGGGGTCCTATAGCTACACCTTC.

This clonotype has ten or more counts. The chain joins TRBV12-3 or TRBV12-4 to TRBJ2-2; D remains ambiguous. This CDR3 has 14 amino acids. V was pared by 6 bases and J by 1 base, with 9 bases between. The DNA for the CDR3 is TGTGCCAGCAGAGAACAGATGAACACCGGGGAGCTGTTTTTT. This sequence encodes CASREQMNTGELFF.

This clonotype appeared a few times. The CDR3 sequence: CASSSRYQNSHSYEQYF. In DNA form, the CDR3 reads TGTGCCAGCAGCTCGCGCTACCAAAATTCCCACAGTTACGAGCAGTACTTC. The chain uses TRBV13 and TRBJ2-7, with D unclear. V was cut by 4 bases and J by 4 bases, with 23 bases left in between. This CDR3 has 17 residues. Germline lookup yields CDR1 PRHDT and CDR2 FYEKMQ (reference sequence).

This clonotype has only a few counts. The V call is TRBV20-1, the J call TRBJ2-5; 9 bases are shared with TRBD2. Germline CDR1 and CDR2: DFQATT and SNEGSKA (reference sequence). The CDR3 totals 17 residues. The junction had 8 bases not matched to a gene; V was cut back by 0 bases and J by 0 bases. The CDR3 here is CSARELLAGAYQETQYF. CDR3 sequence (DNA): TGCAGTGCTAGAGAGTTGTTAGCGGGGGCGTACCAAGAGACCCAGTACTTC.

This clonotype was seen a handful of times. The chain employs TRBV10-3 and TRBJ2-5; 13 positions match TRBD2. This CDR3 contains 19 residues. J gave up 3 bases and V 0 bases, and 10 bases lay outside the gene matches. Germline loops: CDR1 ENHRY, CDR2 SYGVKD. In nucleotides, the CDR3 is TGTGCCATCAGTGAGTCGGAGATGGGAGGACTAGCGGGAGAAGAGACCCAGTACTTC. This encodes CAISESEMGGLAGEETQYF.

The chain joins TRBV6-1 to TRBJ2-3, with 8 bases matching TRBD1. V was clipped by 5 bases and J by 3 bases; unmatched bases: 13. Germline V gene lookup returns CDR1 MNHNS and CDR2 SASEGT. The CDR3 totals 17 residues. For the CDR3, the DNA is TGTGCCAGCAGTAAAGGGCTAGGGACAGGCATGACAGATACGCAGTATTTT. Protein product: CASSKGLGTGMTDTQYF.

V usage is TRBV6-1 and J usage is TRBJ1-2; possibly TRBD1 for D (6 bases). Germline CDR1 MNHNS, CDR2 SASEGT. This CDR3 has 17 amino acids. Trimming shortened V by 7 bases and J by 2 bases, and 23 bases separated the two germline ends. CDR3 residues: CASKAPLGTGPNYGYTF. In DNA form, the CDR3 reads TGTGCCAGCAAAGCCCCGCTGGGAACAGGGCCGAACTATGGCTACACCTTC.

This clonotype was seen many times. This chain connects TRBV6-5 to TRBJ1-1, with D possibly matching TRBD1 (6 bases). Germline lookup yields CDR1 MNHEY and CDR2 SVGAGI. V was cut by 4 bases and J by 4 bases, with 13 bases left in between. This CDR3 has 14 amino acids. This chain's CDR3 is CASSSREGGTEAFF. DNA for the CDR3: TGTGCCAGCAGTTCCAGGGAAGGGGGCACTGAAGCTTTCTTT.

This clonotype was seen repeatedly, ten times or more. The chain has TRBV12-3 or TRBV12-4 and TRBJ1-1; D is unclear. This CDR3 has 13 residues. V lost 3 bases, J lost 4 bases, and 9 bases lay in between. The CDR3 sequence: CASSFLLGTEAFF. The CDR3 bases are TGTGCCAGCAGTTTCTTACTTGGCACTGAAGCTTTCTTT.

The V gene is TRBV5-6, the J gene TRBJ2-7; 8 bases map to TRBD1. Looked up from germline, CDR1 is SGHDT and CDR2 is YYEEEE. This CDR3 region has 14 residues. V trimming: 0 bases; J trimming: 2 bases; junction bases outside the gene matches: 1. CDR3 loop: CASSLVDRAYEQYF. Here the CDR3 DNA reads TGTGCCAGCAGCTTGGTGGACAGGGCCTACGAGCAGTACTTC.

This clonotype came up a few times. The chain employs TRBV15 and TRBJ2-5, with TRBD2 matching over 11 bases. V was pared by 0 bases and J by 5 bases, with 8 bases of the junction left unmatched. CDR1 and CDR2 (germline): LNHNV, YYDKDF (reference sequence). The CDR3 has 17 residues. For the CDR3, the DNA is TGTGCCACCAGCAGAGATTTCCTAGCGGGAGGAGCGGAGACCCAGTACTTC. Its protein is CATSRDFLAGGAETQYF.

This clonotype was recorded many times. This chain joins TRBV29-1 and TRBJ1-2; 10 nucleotides agree with TRBD1. Germline lookup yields CDR1 SQVTM and CDR2 ANQGSEA. V shed 0 bases and J 8 bases; nucleotides not matched to a gene: 6. The CDR3 has 14 residues. CDR3 coding DNA: TGCAGCGTTGAAGATGGGGACAGGGGCCGGGGCTACACCTTC. Its translation is CSVEDGDRGRGYTF.

A few counts support this clonotype. This chain joins TRBV6-5 and TRBJ2-3, with TRBD1 matching over 7 bases. V gave up 0 bases and J gave up 5 bases; unmatched junction bases: 8. Germline loops: CDR1 MNHEY, CDR2 SVGAGI. This CDR3 comprises 16 residues. CDR3 protein: CASSYSGTEVGDTQYF. In DNA, the CDR3 is TGTGCCAGCAGTTACTCGGGGACAGAGGTGGGAGATACGCAGTATTTT.

The chain employs TRBV27 and TRBJ1-1, with D possibly TRBD1 on 5 matching bases. The CDR3 extends over 14 amino acids. The ends were cut back, 3 bases at V and 2 bases at J, with 10 bases in the middle. CDR1 is MNHEY, CDR2 SMNVEV, per germline (reference sequence). This CDR3 is CASSFRGVNTEAFF. Written as DNA, the CDR3 is TGTGCCAGCAGTTTTCGGGGGGTTAACACTGAAGCTTTCTTT.

This chain uses TRBV5-1 with TRBJ2-2; D possibly corresponds to TRBD1 (6 bases). Trimming removed 0 bases at V and 3 bases at J, with 15 bases between. Germline V gene lookup returns CDR1 SGHRS and CDR2 YFSETQ. This CDR3 region has 17 residues. CDR3 loop: CASSLVRGGWDTGELFF. CDR3 nucleotide sequence: TGCGCCAGCAGCTTGGTCCGTGGGGGCTGGGACACCGGGGAGCTGTTTTTT.

This chain connects TRBV7-6 to TRBJ2-2; D unresolved. V lost 0 bases and J 10 bases, leaving 12 bases between the germline ends. Germline V gives CDR1 SGHVS, CDR2 FNYEAQ. The CDR3 contains 14 residues. The CDR3 DNA follows: TGTGCCAGCAGCTTAGCGCCCCTTGCAGCGGAGCTGTTTTTT. Its protein product is CASSLAPLAAELFF.

J is TRBJ2-7 and V is TRBV7-8, with 8 bases identical to TRBD2. CDR3 length: 15 residues. Germline lookup yields CDR1 SGHVS and CDR2 FQNEAQ. The trim removed 1 base at V and 2 bases at J, leaving 4 bases unmatched. DNA for the CDR3: TGTGCCAGCAGCTTAGGACTAGCGCTGACCTACGAGCAGTACTTC. Amino acids: CASSLGLALTYEQYF.

This clonotype was counted only a few times. This rearrangement joins TRBV4-1 to TRBJ1-5; a weak D match, TRBD1 (5 bases). Germline loops: CDR1 MGHRA, CDR2 YSYEKL. The CDR3 extends over 15 amino acids. The germline V and J ends were trimmed by 5 bases and 5 bases, with 16 bases remaining between them. The CDR3 DNA follows: TGCGCCAGCAGCTTAGAAGACGGGGCTGATCAGCCCCAGCATTTT. Its protein is CASSLEDGADQPQHF.

This clonotype was detected only a few times. This sequence joins TRBV2 and TRBJ2-7; 10 bases are a match to TRBD1. V was clipped by 8 bases and J by 6 bases; unmatched bases: 16. In germline, CDR1 is SNHLY, CDR2 FYNNEI. CDR3 length equals 16 residues. For the CDR3, the DNA is TGTGCCAGCCTGAGAAACGTAGGGACAGGGGCTCTCGAGCAGTACTTC. Its translation is CASLRNVGTGALEQYF.